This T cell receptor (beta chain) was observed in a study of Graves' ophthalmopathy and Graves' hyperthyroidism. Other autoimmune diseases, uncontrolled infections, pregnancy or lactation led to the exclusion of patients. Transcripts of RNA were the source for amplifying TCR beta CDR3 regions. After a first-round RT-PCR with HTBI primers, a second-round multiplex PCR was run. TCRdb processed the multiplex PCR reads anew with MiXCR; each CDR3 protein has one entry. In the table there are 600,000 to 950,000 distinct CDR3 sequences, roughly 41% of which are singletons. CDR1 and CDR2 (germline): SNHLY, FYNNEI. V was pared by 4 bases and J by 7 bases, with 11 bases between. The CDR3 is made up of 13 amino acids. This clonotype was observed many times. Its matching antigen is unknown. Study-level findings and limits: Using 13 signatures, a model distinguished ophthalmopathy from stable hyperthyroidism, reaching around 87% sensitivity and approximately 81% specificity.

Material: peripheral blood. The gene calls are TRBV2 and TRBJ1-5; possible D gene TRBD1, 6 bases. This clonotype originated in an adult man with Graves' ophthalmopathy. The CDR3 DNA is TGTGCCAGCAGTGGGGACAAGTTCCAGCCCCAGCATTTT. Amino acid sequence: CASSGDKFQPQHF.